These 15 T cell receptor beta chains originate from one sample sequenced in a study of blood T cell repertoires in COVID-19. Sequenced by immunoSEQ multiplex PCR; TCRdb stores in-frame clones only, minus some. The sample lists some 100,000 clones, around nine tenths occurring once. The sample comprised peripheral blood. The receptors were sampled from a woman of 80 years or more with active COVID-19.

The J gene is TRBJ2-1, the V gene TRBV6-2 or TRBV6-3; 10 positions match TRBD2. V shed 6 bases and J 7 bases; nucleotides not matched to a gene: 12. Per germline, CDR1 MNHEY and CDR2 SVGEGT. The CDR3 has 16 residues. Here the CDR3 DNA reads TGTGCCAGCAGCCATCCCACTAGCGGGACTCGGAATGAGCAGTTCTTC. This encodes CASSHPTSGTRNEQFF.

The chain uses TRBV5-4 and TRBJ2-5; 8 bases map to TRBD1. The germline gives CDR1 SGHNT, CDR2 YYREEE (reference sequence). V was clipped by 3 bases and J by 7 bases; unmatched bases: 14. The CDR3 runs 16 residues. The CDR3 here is CASSSGDRRLQGTQYF. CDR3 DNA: TGTGCCAGCAGCTCGGGGGACAGGCGACTTCAGGGGACCCAGTACTTC.

Written as DNA, the CDR3 is TGTGCCAGCAGCTTGGCTAGCGGGAGTAAGGATGAGCAGTTCTTC. Translating it yields CASSLASGSKDEQFF. The rearrangement uses TRBV5-4 and TRBJ2-1; 10 bases agree with TRBD2. CDR1 is SGHNT and CDR2 is YYREEE in the germline V gene (reference sequence). The CDR3 is made up of 15 amino acids. Germline trimming cut 0 bases from V and 8 bases from J; bases unmatched to any gene: 5.

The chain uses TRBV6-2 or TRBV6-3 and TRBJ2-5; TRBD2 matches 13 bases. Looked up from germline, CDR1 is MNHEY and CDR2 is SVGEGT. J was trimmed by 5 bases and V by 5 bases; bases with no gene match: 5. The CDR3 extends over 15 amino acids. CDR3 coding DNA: TGTGCCAGCAGTCCAACGACTAGCGGGGGGGAGACCCAGTACTTC. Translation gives CASSPTTSGGETQYF.

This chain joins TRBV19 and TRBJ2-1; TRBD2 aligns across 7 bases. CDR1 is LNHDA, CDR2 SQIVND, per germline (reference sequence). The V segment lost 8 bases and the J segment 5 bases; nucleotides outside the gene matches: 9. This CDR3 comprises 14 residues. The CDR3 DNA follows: TGTGCCAGTGGCCATACTAGCGAGAACAATGAGCAGTTCTTC. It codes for CASGHTSENNEQFF.

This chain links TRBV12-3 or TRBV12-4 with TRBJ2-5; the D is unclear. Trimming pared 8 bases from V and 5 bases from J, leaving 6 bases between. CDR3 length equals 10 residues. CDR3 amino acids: CASGDETQYF. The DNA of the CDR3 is TGTGCCAGCGGAGACGAGACCCAGTACTTC.

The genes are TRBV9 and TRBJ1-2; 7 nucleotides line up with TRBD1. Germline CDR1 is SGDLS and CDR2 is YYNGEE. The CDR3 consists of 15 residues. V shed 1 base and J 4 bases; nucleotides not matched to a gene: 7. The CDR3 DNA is TGTGCCAGCAGCGTAACCCCGGACAGGCCCTATGGCTACACCTTC. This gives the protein CASSVTPDRPYGYTF.

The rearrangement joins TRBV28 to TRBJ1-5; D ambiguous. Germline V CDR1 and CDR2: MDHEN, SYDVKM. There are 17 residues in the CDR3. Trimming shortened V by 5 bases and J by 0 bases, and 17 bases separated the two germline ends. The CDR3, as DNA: TGTGCCAGCAGTCCCCAACCGATGACTTATAGCAATCAGCCCCAGCATTTT. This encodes CASSPQPMTYSNQPQHF.

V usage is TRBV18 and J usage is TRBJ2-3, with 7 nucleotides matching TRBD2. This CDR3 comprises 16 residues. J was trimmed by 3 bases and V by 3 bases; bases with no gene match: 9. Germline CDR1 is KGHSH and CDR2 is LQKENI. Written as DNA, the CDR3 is TGTGCCAGCTCACCGTCTAGTGCGGGAGCGACAGATACGCAGTATTTT. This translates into CASSPSSAGATDTQYF.

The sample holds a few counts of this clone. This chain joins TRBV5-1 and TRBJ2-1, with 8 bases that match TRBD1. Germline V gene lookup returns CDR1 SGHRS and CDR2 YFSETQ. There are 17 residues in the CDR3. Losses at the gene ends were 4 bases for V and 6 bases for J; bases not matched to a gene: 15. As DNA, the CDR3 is TGCGCCAGCAGCCGACAACCGACAGGGGCCCCGGCCAATGAGCAGTTCTTC. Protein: CASSRQPTGAPANEQFF.

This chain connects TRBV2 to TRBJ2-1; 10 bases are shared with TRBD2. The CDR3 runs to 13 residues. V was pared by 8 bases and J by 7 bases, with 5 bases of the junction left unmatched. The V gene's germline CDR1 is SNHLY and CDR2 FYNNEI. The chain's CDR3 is CASVLAGVNEQFF. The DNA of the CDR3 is TGTGCCAGCGTCCTAGCGGGAGTTAATGAGCAGTTCTTC.

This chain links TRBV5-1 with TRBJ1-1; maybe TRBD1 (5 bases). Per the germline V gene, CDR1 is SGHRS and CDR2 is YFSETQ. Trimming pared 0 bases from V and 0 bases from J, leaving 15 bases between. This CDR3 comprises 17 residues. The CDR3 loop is CASSLDGAEWVNTEAFF. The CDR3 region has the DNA TGCGCCAGCAGCTTGGATGGGGCGGAATGGGTGAACACTGAAGCTTTCTTT.

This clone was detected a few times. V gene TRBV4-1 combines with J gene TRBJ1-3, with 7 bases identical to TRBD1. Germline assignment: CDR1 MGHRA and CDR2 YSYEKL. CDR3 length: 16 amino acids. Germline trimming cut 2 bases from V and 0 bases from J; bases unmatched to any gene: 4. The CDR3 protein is CASSQLDRSSGNTIYF. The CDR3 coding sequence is TGCGCCAGCAGCCAACTGGACAGGAGCTCTGGAAACACCATATATTTT.

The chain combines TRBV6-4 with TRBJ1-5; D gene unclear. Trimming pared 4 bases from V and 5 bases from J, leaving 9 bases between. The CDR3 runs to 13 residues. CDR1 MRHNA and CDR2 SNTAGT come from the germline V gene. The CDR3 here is CASSVPGYQPQHF. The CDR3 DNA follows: TGTGCCAGCAGTGTCCCAGGCTATCAGCCCCAGCATTTT.

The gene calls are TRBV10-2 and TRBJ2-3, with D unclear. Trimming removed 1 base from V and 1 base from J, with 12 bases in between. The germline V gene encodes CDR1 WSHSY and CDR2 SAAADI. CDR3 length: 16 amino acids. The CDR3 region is CASSEWISSRTDTQYF. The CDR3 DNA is TGCGCCAGCAGTGAGTGGATTAGCAGCCGCACAGATACGCAGTATTTT.